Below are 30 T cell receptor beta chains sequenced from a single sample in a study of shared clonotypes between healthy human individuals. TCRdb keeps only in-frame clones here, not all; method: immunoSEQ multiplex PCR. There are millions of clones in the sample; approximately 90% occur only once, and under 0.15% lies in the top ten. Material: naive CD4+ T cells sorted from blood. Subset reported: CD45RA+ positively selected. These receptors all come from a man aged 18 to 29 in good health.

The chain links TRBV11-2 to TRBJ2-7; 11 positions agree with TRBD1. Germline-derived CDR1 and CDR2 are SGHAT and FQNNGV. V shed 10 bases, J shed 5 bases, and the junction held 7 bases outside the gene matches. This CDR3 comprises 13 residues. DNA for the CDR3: TGTGCCACCCAAGGACAGGGGGCTCACGAGCAGTACTTC. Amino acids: CATQGQGAHEQYF.

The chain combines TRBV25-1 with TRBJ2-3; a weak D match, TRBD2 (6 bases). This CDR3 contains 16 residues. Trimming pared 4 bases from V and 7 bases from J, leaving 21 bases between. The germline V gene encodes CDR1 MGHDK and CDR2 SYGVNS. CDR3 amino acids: CASSANGGYPAYTQYF. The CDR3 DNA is TGTGCCAGCAGTGCAAACGGGGGTTACCCTGCGTATACGCAGTATTTT.

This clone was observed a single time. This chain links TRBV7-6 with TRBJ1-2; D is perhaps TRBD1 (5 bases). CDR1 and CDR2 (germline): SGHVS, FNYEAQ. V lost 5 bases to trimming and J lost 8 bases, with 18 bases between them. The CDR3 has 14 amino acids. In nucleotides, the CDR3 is TGTGCCAGCAGCCCCGACAGTGCCTACGGGGGCTACACCTTC. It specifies CASSPDSAYGGYTF.

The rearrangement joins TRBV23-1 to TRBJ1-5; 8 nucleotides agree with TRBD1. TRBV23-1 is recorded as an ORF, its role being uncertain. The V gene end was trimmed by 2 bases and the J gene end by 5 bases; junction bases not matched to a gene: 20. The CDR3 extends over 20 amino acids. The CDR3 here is CASSQARTGTKYRHDQPQHF. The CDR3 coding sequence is TGCGCCAGCAGTCAAGCCCGGACAGGGACAAAATACAGGCACGATCAGCCCCAGCATTTT.

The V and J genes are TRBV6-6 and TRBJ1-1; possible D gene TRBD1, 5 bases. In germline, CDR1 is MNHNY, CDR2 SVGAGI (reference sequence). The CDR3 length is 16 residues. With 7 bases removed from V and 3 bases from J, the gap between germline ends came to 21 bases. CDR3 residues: CASKGGTETGDTEAFF. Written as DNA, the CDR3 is TGTGCCAGCAAAGGCGGGACCGAGACCGGGGACACTGAAGCTTTCTTT.

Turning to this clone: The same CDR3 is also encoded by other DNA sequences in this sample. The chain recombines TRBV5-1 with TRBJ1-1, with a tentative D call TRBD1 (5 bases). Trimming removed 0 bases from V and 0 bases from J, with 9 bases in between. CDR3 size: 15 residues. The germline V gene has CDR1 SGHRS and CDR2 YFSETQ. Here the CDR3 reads CASSLGAGMNTEAFF. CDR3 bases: TGCGCCAGCAGCTTGGGAGCAGGGATGAACACTGAAGCTTTCTTT.

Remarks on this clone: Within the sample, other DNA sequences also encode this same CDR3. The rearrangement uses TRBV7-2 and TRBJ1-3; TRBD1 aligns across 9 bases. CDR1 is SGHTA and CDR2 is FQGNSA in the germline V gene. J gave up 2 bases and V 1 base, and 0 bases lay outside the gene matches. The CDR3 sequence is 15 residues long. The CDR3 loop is CASSLGTGAGNTIYF. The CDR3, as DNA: TGTGCCAGCAGCTTAGGGACAGGGGCTGGAAACACCATATATTTT.

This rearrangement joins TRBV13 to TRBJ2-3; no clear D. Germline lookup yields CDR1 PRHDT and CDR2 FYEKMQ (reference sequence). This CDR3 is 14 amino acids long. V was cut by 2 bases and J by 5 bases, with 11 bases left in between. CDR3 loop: CASSLPRGQDTQYF. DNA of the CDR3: TGTGCCAGCAGCTTACCCCGTGGGCAAGATACGCAGTATTTT.

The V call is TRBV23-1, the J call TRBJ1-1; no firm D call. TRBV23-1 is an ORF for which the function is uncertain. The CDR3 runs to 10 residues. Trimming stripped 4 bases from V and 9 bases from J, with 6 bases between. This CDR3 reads CASSPEKAFF. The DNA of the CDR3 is TGCGCCAGCAGTCCAGAGAAAGCTTTCTTT.

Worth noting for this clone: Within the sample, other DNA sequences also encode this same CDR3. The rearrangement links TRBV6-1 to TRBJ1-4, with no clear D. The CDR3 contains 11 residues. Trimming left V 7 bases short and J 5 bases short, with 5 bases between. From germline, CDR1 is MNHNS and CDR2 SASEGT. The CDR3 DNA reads TGTGCCAGCACCTTGAATGAAAAACTGTTTTTT. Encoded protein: CASTLNEKLFF.

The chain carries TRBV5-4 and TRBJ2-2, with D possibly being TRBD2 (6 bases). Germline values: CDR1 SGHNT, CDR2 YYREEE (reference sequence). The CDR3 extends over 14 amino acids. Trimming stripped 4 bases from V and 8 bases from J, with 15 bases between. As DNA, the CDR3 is TGTGCCAGCAGCCCGGAGGGGCTGGGGGGGGAGCTGTTTTTT. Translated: CASSPEGLGGELFF.

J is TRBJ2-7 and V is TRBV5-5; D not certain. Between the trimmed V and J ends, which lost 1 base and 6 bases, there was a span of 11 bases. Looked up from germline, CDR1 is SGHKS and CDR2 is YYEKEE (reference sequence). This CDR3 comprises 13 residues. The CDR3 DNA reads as TGTGCCAGCAGCTTGATAGGAATGGGCGAGCAGTACTTC. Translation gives CASSLIGMGEQYF.

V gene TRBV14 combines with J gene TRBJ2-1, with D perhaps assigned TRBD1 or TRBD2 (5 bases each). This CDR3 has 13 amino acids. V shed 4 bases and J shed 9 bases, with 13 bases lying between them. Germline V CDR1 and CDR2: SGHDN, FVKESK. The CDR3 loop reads CASSPGPRGEQFF. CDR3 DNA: TGTGCCAGCAGCCCAGGGCCGAGGGGTGAGCAGTTCTTC. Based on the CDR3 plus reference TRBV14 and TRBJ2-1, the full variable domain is EAGVTQFPSHSVIEKGQTVTLRCDPISGHDNLYWYRRVMGKEIKFLLHFVKESKQDESGMPNNRFLAERTGGTYSTLKVQPAELEDSGVYFCASSPGPRGEQFFGPGTRLTVL.

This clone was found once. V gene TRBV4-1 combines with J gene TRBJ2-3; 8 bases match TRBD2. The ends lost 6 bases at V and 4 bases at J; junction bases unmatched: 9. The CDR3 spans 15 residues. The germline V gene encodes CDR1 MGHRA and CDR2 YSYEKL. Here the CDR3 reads CASRERERYPDTQYF. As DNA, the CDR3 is TGCGCCAGCAGAGAGCGGGAGCGATACCCAGATACGCAGTATTTT.

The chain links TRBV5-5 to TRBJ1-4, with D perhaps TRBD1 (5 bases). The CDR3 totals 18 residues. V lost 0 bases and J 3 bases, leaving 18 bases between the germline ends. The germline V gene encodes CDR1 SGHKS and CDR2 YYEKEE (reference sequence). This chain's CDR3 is CASSLGQFGASANEKLFF. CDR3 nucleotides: TGTGCCAGCAGCTTGGGTCAGTTTGGGGCCTCCGCTAATGAAAAACTGTTTTTT.

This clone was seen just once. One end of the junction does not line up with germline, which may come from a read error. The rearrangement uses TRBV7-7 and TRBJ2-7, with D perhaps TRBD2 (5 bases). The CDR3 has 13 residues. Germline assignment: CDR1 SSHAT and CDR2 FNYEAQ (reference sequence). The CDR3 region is CASSLESGYEQYF. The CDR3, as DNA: TGTGCTAGCAGCTTAGAGAGCGGCTACGAGCAGTACTTC.

The CDR3 DNA reads as TGTGCCAGTAGTATAGGGCCCCTTATAGCGGGAGGAGGCTATCAGACGGAGACCCAGTACTTC. It translates to CASSIGPLIAGGGYQTETQYF. This chain connects TRBV19 to TRBJ2-5, with 10 nucleotides matching TRBD2. The CDR3 is made up of 21 amino acids. The J segment lost 5 bases and the V segment lost 1 base, leaving 22 bases of the junction unmatched. Germline V gene sequence: CDR1 LNHDA, CDR2 SQIVND (reference sequence).

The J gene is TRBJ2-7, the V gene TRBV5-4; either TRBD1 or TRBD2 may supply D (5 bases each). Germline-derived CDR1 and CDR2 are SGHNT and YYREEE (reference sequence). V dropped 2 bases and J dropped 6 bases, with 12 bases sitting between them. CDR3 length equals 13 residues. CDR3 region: CASSFAGTGEQYF. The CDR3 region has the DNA TGTGCCAGCAGCTTCGCAGGGACGGGCGAGCAGTACTTC. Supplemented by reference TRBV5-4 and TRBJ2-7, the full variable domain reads ETGVTQSPTHLIKTRGQQVTLRCSSQSGHNTVSWYQQALGQGPQFIFQYYREEENGRGNFPPRFSGLQFPNYSSELNVNALELDDSALYLCASSFAGTGEQYFGPGTRLTVT.

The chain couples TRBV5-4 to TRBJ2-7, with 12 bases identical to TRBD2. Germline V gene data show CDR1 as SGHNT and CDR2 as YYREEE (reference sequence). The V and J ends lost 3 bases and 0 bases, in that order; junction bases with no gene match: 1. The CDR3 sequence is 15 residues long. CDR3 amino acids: CASSWTSGVSYEQYF. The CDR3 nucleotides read TGTGCCAGCAGCTGGACTAGCGGGGTCTCCTACGAGCAGTACTTC.

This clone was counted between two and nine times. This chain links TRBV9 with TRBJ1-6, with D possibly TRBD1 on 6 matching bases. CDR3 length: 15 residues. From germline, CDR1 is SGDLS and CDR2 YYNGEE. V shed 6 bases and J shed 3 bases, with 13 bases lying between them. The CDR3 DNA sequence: TGTGCCAGCACAGGACCGGGACACTATAATTCACCCCTCCACTTT. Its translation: CASTGPGHYNSPLHF.

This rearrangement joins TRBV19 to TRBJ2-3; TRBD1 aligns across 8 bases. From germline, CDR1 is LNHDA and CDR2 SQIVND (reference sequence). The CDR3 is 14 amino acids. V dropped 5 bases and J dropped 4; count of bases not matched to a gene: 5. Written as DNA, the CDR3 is TGTGCCAGTAGTCTGAGGACAGGGCCAGATACGCAGTATTTT. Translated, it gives CASSLRTGPDTQYF.

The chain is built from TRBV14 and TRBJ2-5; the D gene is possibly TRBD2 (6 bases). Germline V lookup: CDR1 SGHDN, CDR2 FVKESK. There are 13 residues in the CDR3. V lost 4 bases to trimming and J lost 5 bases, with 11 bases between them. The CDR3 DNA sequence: TGTGCCAGCAGCCCCCGCGGGGACGAGACCCAGTACTTC. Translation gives CASSPRGDETQYF.

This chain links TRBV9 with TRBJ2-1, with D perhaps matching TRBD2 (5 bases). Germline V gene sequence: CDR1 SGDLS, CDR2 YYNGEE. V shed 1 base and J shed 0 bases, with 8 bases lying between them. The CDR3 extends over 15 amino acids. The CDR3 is CASSVNGVSYNEQFF. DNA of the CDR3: TGTGCCAGCAGCGTAAACGGGGTCTCCTACAATGAGCAGTTCTTC.

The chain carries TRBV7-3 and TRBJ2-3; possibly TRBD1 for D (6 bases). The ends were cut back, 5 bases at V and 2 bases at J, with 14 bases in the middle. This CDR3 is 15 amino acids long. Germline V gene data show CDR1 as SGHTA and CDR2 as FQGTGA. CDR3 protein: CASSPDRALTDTQYF. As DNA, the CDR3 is TGTGCCAGCAGCCCGGACAGAGCCCTCACAGATACGCAGTATTTT.

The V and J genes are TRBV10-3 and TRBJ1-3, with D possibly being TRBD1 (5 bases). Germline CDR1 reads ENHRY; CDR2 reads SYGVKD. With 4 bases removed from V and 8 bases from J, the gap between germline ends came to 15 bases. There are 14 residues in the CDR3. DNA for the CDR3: TGTGCCATCAGTGGTTCAGGCTTGGGGGACACCATATATTTT. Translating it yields CAISGSGLGDTIYF.

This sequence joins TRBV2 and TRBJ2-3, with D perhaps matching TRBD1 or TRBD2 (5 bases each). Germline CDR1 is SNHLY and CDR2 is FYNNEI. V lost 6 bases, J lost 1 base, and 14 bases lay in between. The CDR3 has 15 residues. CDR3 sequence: CASSRAEGRTDTQYF. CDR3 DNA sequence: TGTGCCAGCAGCCGGGCCGAGGGGCGCACAGATACGCAGTATTTT.

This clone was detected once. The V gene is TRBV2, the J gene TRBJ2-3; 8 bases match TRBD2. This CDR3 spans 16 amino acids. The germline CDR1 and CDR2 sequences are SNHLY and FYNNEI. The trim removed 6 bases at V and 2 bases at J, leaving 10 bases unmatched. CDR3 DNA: TGTGCCAGCAGCCGACTCGGGGGGGGACCCACAGATACGCAGTATTTT. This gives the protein CASSRLGGGPTDTQYF.

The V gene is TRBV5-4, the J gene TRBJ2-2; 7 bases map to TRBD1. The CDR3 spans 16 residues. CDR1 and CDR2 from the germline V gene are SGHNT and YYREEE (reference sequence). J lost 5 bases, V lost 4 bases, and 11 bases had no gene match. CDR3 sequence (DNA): TGTGCCAGCAGCCCTAAAGACAGGGAAAAGACCGGGGAGCTGTTTTTT. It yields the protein CASSPKDREKTGELFF.

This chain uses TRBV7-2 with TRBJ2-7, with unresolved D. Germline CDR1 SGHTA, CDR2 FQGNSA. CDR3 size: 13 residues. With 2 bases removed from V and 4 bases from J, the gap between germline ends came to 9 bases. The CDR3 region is CASSLWRRYEQYF. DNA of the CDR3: TGTGCCAGCAGCTTATGGCGAAGGTACGAGCAGTACTTC.

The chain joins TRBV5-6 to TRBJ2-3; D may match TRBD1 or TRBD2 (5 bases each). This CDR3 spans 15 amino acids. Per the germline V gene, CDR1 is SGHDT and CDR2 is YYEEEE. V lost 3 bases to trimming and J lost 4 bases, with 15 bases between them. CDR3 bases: TGTGCCAGCAGCTACCGGGACCGGCCCGCAGATACGCAGTATTTT. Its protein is CASSYRDRPADTQYF.